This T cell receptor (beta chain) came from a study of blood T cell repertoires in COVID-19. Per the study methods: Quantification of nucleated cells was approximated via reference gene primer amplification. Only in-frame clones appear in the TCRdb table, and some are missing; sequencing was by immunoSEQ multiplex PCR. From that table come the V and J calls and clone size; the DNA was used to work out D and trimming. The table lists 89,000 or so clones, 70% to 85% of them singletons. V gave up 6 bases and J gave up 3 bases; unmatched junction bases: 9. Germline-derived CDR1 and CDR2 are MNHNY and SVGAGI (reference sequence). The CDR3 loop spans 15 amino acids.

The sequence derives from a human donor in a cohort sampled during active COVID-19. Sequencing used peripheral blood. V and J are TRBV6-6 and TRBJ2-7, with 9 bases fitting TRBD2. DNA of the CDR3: TGTGCCAGCAGCCACCCCGCGGGAGGGAACTACGAGCAGTACTTC. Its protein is CASSHPAGGNYEQYF.